This entry concerns a single TCR beta chain. The data derive from a study of blood T cell repertoires in COVID-19. At the level of the study: Samples came from the United States, Italy and Spain, spanning acute and convalescent COVID-19. In each case, the material was cDNA or gDNA derived from T cells, B-cell-depleted T cells, or PBMCs.

Authors' methods: Quantification of nucleated cells was approximated via reference gene primer amplification. The assay was immunoSEQ multiplex PCR, and TCRdb's table has in-frame clones only and misses some. That table is the source of V, J and clone size, and D and trimming were worked out from the DNA. Of fewer than 95,000 clones in the sample, 85% to 90% were seen once. The V end lost 6 bases, the J end lost 9 bases, and 12 bases lay between the germline ends. This CDR3 region has 12 residues. Sequencing was done on a sample of peripheral blood. The receptor was isolated from a woman older than 75 with acute or convalescent COVID-19. The chain recombines TRBV12-3 or TRBV12-4 with TRBJ1-5; D unclear. The DNA of the CDR3 is TGTGCCAGCAGCCCCTATTCGGGGCCCCAGCATTTT. Protein product: CASSPYSGPQHF.